Below, 4 T cell receptor beta chains from the same sample are listed, as sequenced in a study of control samples from healthy donors and cancer patients. Here immunoSEQ multiplex PCR was the method, and the copy in TCRdb shows in-frame clones only, minus some. The repertoire holds tens of thousands of clones, with roughly 93% as singletons. Sequencing used blood. The receptors here all came from a woman younger than 45 in good health.

J is TRBJ1-6 and V is TRBV15, with D hard to call. The CDR3 is made up of 13 amino acids. The V gene lost 11 bases and the J gene lost 4 bases, with 12 bases spanning the gap. Germline CDR1 reads LNHNV; CDR2 reads YYDKDF (reference sequence). CDR3 amino acids: CAVSLGYNSPLHF. Here the CDR3 DNA reads TGTGCCGTGTCGTTAGGGTATAATTCACCCCTCCACTTT.

This sequence joins TRBV6-1 and TRBJ1-5; TRBD1 might be the D (6 bases). The V gene lost 3 bases and the J gene lost 3 bases, with 9 bases spanning the gap. The CDR3 is 14 amino acids. The germline CDR1 and CDR2 sequences are MNHNS and SASEGT. The chain's CDR3 is CASSDTGYNQPQHF. In DNA form, the CDR3 reads TGTGCCAGCAGTGATACAGGGTACAATCAGCCCCAGCATTTT.

J is TRBJ1-2 and V is TRBV9, with 9 bases aligning to TRBD1. Trimming took 5 bases from V and 4 from J; bases not matched to a gene: 9. The CDR3 contains 15 residues. The germline V gene encodes CDR1 SGDLS and CDR2 YYNGEE. In DNA form, the CDR3 reads TGTGCCAGCAGTGAAAGGGACAGGGTATTCTATGGCTACACCTTC. Translated: CASSERDRVFYGYTF.

The chain joins TRBV4-1 to TRBJ1-3; D gene unclear. There are 13 residues in the CDR3. With 1 base removed from V and 4 bases from J, the gap between germline ends came to 5 bases. The germline V gene encodes CDR1 MGHRA and CDR2 YSYEKL. In DNA form, the CDR3 reads TGCGCCAGCAGCCAAGTCCCAGGAAACACCATATATTTT. It specifies CASSQVPGNTIYF.